These 18 T cell receptor beta chains originate from one sample sequenced in a study of OX40 agonist ivuxolimab in advanced cancers. Sequenced by immunoSEQ multiplex PCR; TCRdb stores in-frame clones only, minus some. This table has more than 45,000 clones, 70% to 90% appearing once. This sample comprised CD4+ or CD8+ T cells sorted from blood, obtained in a trial of the OX40 agonist ivuxolimab. Source of these receptors: an adult with an advanced solid tumor such as melanoma, head and neck, liver or kidney cancer.

This rearrangement joins TRBV6-5 to TRBJ1-1; tentatively, D is TRBD1 (6 bases). Germline CDR1 MNHEY, CDR2 SVGAGI. The CDR3 has 15 residues. Trimming removed 4 bases from V and 2 bases from J, with 14 bases in between. This CDR3 reads CASSFNRAENTEAFF. Here the CDR3 DNA reads TGTGCCAGCAGTTTTAACAGGGCAGAAAACACTGAAGCTTTCTTT.

The V gene is TRBV5-5, the J gene TRBJ2-5; possible D gene TRBD1, 6 bases. Per germline, CDR1 SGHKS and CDR2 YYEKEE (reference sequence). This CDR3 is built from 15 residues. Trimming removed 0 bases at V and 5 bases at J, with 14 bases between. For the CDR3, the DNA is TGTGCCAGCAGCTTGGGTGGGGGCGGCGCGGAGACCCAGTACTTC. This translates into CASSLGGGGAETQYF. Using reference TRBV5-5 and TRBJ2-5 for the parts outside the CDR3, the full variable domain is DAGVTQSPTHLIKTRGQQVTLRCSPISGHKSVSWYQQVLGQGPQFIFQYYEKEERGRGNFPDRFSARQFPNYSSELNVNALLLGDSALYLCASSLGGGGAETQYFGPGTRLLVL.

The CDR3 loop is CASSQETTGTKNIQYF. CDR3 nucleotides: TGCGCCAGCAGCCAGGAAACTACAGGGACCAAAAACATTCAGTACTTC. This chain links TRBV4-1 with TRBJ2-4, with D tentatively TRBD1 (6 bases). With 3 bases removed from V and 2 bases from J, the gap between germline ends came to 14 bases. The CDR3 extends over 16 amino acids. Germline V CDR1 and CDR2: MGHRA, YSYEKL.

The chain joins TRBV5-4 to TRBJ2-5; TRBD2 matches 11 bases. The end of the DNA aligns better with TRBJ2-7, so the J call may be wrong. Germline loops: CDR1 SGHNT, CDR2 YYREEE (reference sequence). The length of the CDR3 is 15 residues. Here the CDR3 reads CASSSRTSGSYEQYF. The DNA of the CDR3 is TGTGCCAGCAGCTCCCGGACTAGCGGGTCCTACGAGCAGTACTTC.

V is TRBV9 and J is TRBJ2-3, with 12 bases fitting TRBD2. The J segment lost 3 bases and the V segment lost 4 bases, leaving 18 bases of the junction unmatched. Germline CDR1 SGDLS, CDR2 YYNGEE. This CDR3 has 20 residues. The CDR3 protein is CASSPHRGGPTSGRTDTQYF. The CDR3 region has the DNA TGTGCCAGCAGCCCTCACCGAGGGGGGCCGACTAGCGGGAGAACAGATACGCAGTATTTT.

V is TRBV15 and J is TRBJ2-6; D unresolved. From germline, CDR1 is LNHNV and CDR2 YYDKDF (reference sequence). With 1 base removed from V and 0 bases from J, the gap between germline ends came to 13 bases. CDR3 size: 18 residues. CDR3 sequence: CATSRGSRRISGANVLTF. The CDR3 DNA reads TGTGCCACCAGCAGAGGGAGCCGACGGATCTCTGGGGCCAACGTCCTGACTTTC.

The chain combines TRBV7-8 with TRBJ2-5; TRBD1 is a possible D gene (6 bases). TRBJ2-7 explains the end of the DNA better; the J call may be wrong. This CDR3 has 14 residues. Germline values: CDR1 SGHVS, CDR2 FQNEAQ. The CDR3 here is CASSFRDISYEQYF. In DNA form, the CDR3 reads TGTGCCAGCAGCTTCCGGGACATCTCCTACGAGCAGTACTTC.

Remarks on this clone: The junction shows a germline mismatch at one end, possibly a read error. The CDR3 here is CASSAAVEAIPRGNEQFF. CDR3 sequence (DNA): TGTGCTAGCAGCGCCGCCGTGGAGGCGATCCCTAGGGGCAATGAGCAGTTCTTC. This chain connects TRBV7-7 to TRBJ2-1; D tentatively reads TRBD1 or TRBD2 (5 bases each). The V gene's germline CDR1 is SSHAT and CDR2 FNYEAQ (reference sequence). CDR3 size: 18 residues.

The table lists this clone with a count of one. The rearrangement links TRBV11-2 to TRBJ1-5; maybe TRBD1 (5 bases). V was trimmed by 4 bases and J by 2 bases, leaving 9 bases between them. Looked up from germline, CDR1 is SGHAT and CDR2 is FQNNGV. This CDR3 comprises 14 residues. The CDR3 is CASSWDGGNQPQHF. The CDR3 DNA reads TGTGCCAGCAGCTGGGACGGCGGCAATCAGCCCCAGCATTTT.

The genes are TRBV27 and TRBJ1-2, with a tentative D call TRBD1 (6 bases). The V and J ends lost 10 bases and 2 bases respectively, with 17 bases between them. The length of the CDR3 is 14 residues. Germline CDR1 and CDR2: MNHEY and SMNVEV (reference sequence). The chain's CDR3 is CATSRWGANYGYTF. In DNA, the CDR3 is TGTGCCACCTCTAGGTGGGGGGCCAACTATGGCTACACCTTC.

The V call is TRBV9, the J call TRBJ1-2, with unresolved D. This CDR3 is 15 amino acids long. CDR1 is SGDLS and CDR2 is YYNGEE in the germline V gene. V lost 6 bases and J 1 base, leaving 16 bases between the germline ends. CDR3 coding DNA: TGTGCCAGCAACCCTCCCGAGGGAATTAACTATGGCTACACCTTC. Protein: CASNPPEGINYGYTF.

The rearrangement uses TRBV2 and TRBJ1-1, with D possibly matching TRBD1 (5 bases). The CDR3 is 15 amino acids. CDR1 and CDR2 (germline): SNHLY, FYNNEI. The germline V and J ends were trimmed by 1 base and 1 base, with 10 bases remaining between them. The CDR3 reads CASSEVGTGNTEAFF. CDR3 nucleotides: TGTGCCAGCAGTGAAGTGGGGACTGGGAACACTGAAGCTTTCTTT.

The V and J genes are TRBV6-1 and TRBJ1-1; D is unclear. Germline CDR1 reads MNHNS; CDR2 reads SASEGT. Trimming took off 7 bases at V and 1 base at J, with 10 bases between the two ends. The CDR3 spans 13 residues. The CDR3 here is CASTPGRNTEAFF. CDR3 nucleotides: TGTGCCAGCACCCCGGGCAGGAACACTGAAGCTTTCTTT.

The chain recombines TRBV2 with TRBJ2-1; D remains ambiguous. The germline V gene encodes CDR1 SNHLY and CDR2 FYNNEI. Trimming pared 6 bases from V and 10 bases from J, leaving 19 bases between. This CDR3 has 14 residues. This CDR3 is CASSDNGLQREQFF. The CDR3, as DNA: TGTGCCAGCAGCGATAACGGCTTACAACGAGAGCAGTTCTTC.

CDR3 residues: CASSPNPPPGANVLTF. The CDR3 region has the DNA TGTGCCAGCTCACCTAATCCTCCTCCTGGGGCCAACGTCCTGACTTTC. The chain has TRBV18 and TRBJ2-6; no firm D call. Germline assignment: CDR1 KGHSH and CDR2 LQKENI. V was shortened by 3 bases and J by 2 bases, with 11 bases between the two germline ends. The CDR3 is 16 residues long.

This clone was seen just once. V is TRBV7-2 and J is TRBJ1-1, with D unclear. With 3 bases removed from V and 2 bases from J, the gap between germline ends came to 10 bases. This CDR3 is 14 amino acids long. Germline CDR1 reads SGHTA; CDR2 reads FQGNSA. CDR3 region: CASSLRHINTEAFF. The CDR3 DNA reads TGTGCCAGCAGCTTGAGACACATTAACACTGAAGCTTTCTTT. The entire variable domain, with the rest obtained from reference TRBV7-2 and TRBJ1-1, is as follows: GAGVSQSPSNKVTEKGKDVELRCDPISGHTALYWYRQSLGQGLEFLIYFQGNSAPDKSGLPSDRFSAERTGGSVSTLTIQRTQQEDSAVYLCASSLRHINTEAFFGQGTRLTVV.

V and J are TRBV2 and TRBJ1-1; D is unresolved. CDR3 length equals 13 residues. V lost 4 bases and J 2 bases, leaving 8 bases between the germline ends. Germline CDR1 reads SNHLY; CDR2 reads FYNNEI. The CDR3, as DNA: TGTGCCAGCAGTGTCTTGGAAAACACTGAAGCTTTCTTT. This sequence encodes CASSVLENTEAFF.

J is TRBJ1-2 and V is TRBV19; D may be TRBD1 (5 bases). Germline CDR1 is LNHDA and CDR2 is SQIVND (reference sequence). Trimming took 7 bases from V and 8 from J, leaving 14 bases between them. This CDR3 contains 12 residues. Here the CDR3 reads CASNWGRDGYTF. CDR3 nucleotide sequence: TGTGCCAGTAACTGGGGCAGGGACGGCTACACCTTC.